This note documents a single T cell receptor beta chain sequence. This clonotype was recorded many times. Its antigen target is currently unknown. One base away there is no much larger clone; base qualities are not given. Ophthalmopathy patients had moderately to severely active disease, with a Clinical Activity Score of 3 or more, a NOSPECS grade of 4 or more, and a disease duration of less than 3 months. The study excluded patients with uncontrolled infections, other autoimmune diseases, pregnancy or lactation. Clinical symptoms, serum thyroxine and TRAb, thyroid ultrasound, and orbital computed tomography formed the basis for the diagnoses. Ficoll-Paque density gradient centrifugation was used to isolate PBMCs from around 10 ml of fresh peripheral blood. Trizol reagent was used to extract total RNA, and RNA quality was then checked on an Agilent 2100 Bioanalyzer. These data belong to a study of T cells in Graves' hyperthyroidism and ophthalmopathy (dated by TCRdb to the late 2010s). About the full investigation: Peripheral blood was collected at initial diagnosis, before any treatment. A discovery cohort of about a hundred patients, roughly 40 with Graves' ophthalmopathy and roughly 59 with stable Graves' hyperthyroidism, was used to find distinguishing TCR V-J signatures. Whether ophthalmopathy could be predicted prospectively was tested in an independent validation cohort made up of about 20 hyperthyroidism patients plus 17 patients who later progressed to ophthalmopathy. For training and testing, the 95 to 100 patients in the discovery cohort were randomly divided in a 7:3 ratio. In more than 5 Graves' hyperthyroidism patients, the study also compared T-cell repertoires from thyroid tissue with T-cell repertoires from blood. Following sampling, methimazole starting at 30 mg daily was given to hyperthyroidism patients, and high-dose intravenous methylprednisolone was given to ophthalmopathy patients. TCR Vbeta CDR3 sequencing of roughly 140 peripheral blood samples (approximately 44 ophthalmopathy, roughly 72 hyperthyroidism and around 17 progressor patients) is reported in the paper.

The TCR beta CDR3 regions were amplified from RNA transcripts. The TCR CDR3 was subjected to a first round of RT-PCR using the HTBI primer set and the Qiagen OneStep RT-PCR kit. Libraries were constructed in a second round of multiplex PCR, after which size selection and purification were performed. Libraries were sequenced paired-end with 100 bp reads on an Illumina HiSeq2000. From the authors' description of their analysis: Raw data were processed with SOAPnuke, discarding reads with adapters, uncalled bases, mean Phred below 15, or no exact constant-primer or identifier match. COPE v1.2.5 was used to merge high-quality paired reads, and clonotypes were defined as unique nucleotide sequences. Clonotypes were aligned to IMGT TRBV, TRBD and TRBJ reference segments using MiTCR v1.1. Only V-J combinations with frequency above 0.0001, covering 99.2% of repertoires, were analysed. The TCS score was defined as the ratio of F50 (clonal expansion) to E x V (chaos), calculated using BLOSUM62-based TCRdist between CDR3 peptides within each V-J. Welch's t-statistics and random forest reduced 500 to 550 V-J features to 13, which were used in a naive Bayes classifier (R e1071). TCRdb took the public reads, trimmed them with fastp at Q25, ran MiXCR for clone calling and kept in-frame beta chains. Each entry is one CDR3 protein sequence, shown with its most common DNA and genes. The V and J calls here are based on TCRdb, not the publication. This sample gives 600,000 or so distinct CDR3 sequences in total; about 15% of them show up just once. Of the sample, around 13% falls within the top ten clones.

CDR1 MNHEY and CDR2 SVGEGT were looked up in the germline V gene. The CDR3 runs 14 amino acids, cysteine and phenylalanine included. The only DNA kept is the CDR3, 42 bases in frame from the first base. Trimming costs V 2 bases and J 2 bases, and their ends lie 7 bases apart. Findings and caveats that apply to the study as a whole: No statistical method was used to fix the sample size in advance, and group allocation was not hidden from the investigators. In validation, the model predicted progression to ophthalmopathy with over 65% sensitivity and approximately 72% specificity, a median of about 6 months before onset. Ophthalmopathy was separated from stable hyperthyroidism by a 13 V-J signature model, with approximately 90% sensitivity and about 81% specificity obtained in cross-validation and 80%/75% obtained in testing. Most expanded thyroid clonotypes (frequency above 0.001) were also detected in blood, suggesting blood repertoires may reflect thyroid immune responses.

Input material: blood. The rearrangement joined TRBV6-2 or TRBV6-3 to TRBJ1-5, with TRBD1 perhaps the D gene, on 5 matching bases. The clonotype originates from a woman in her forties or fifties with Graves' ophthalmopathy. The CDR3 sequence is CASSYGGGNQPQHF. The DNA sequence reads TGTGCCAGCAGTTACGGGGGTGGCAATCAGCCCCAGCATTTT.